This entry lists 30 T cell receptor beta chains sequenced from one sample in a study of regulatory and conventional T cells in RAG deficiency. Using immunoSEQ multiplex PCR, the repertoire was profiled, and TCRdb retains in-frame clones only, with some absent. The sample carries about 30,000 clones, 75% to 95% recorded once. Blood CD4+ CD25-high CD127-low regulatory T cells supplied the genomic DNA template. In addition, the sample was reused for a study of regulatory T cells. Per that study: Primers: 52 TRBV forward and 13 TRBJ reverse.

Sequencing was done on a sample of Tregs sorted from blood. Source of these receptors: a human donor in good health.

The gene calls are TRBV6-1 and TRBJ1-1, with D possibly TRBD1 on 5 matching bases. The CDR3 is 17 amino acids. V was shortened by 3 bases and J by 0 bases, with 17 bases between the two germline ends. The germline CDR1 and CDR2 sequences are MNHNS and SASEGT. CDR3 in DNA: TGTGCCAGCAGTGACCGATCCGACAGAGCTATGAACACTGAAGCTTTCTTT. It is translated as CASSDRSDRAMNTEAFF.

The rearrangement uses TRBV6-4 and TRBJ2-5, with D possibly being TRBD1 (6 bases). Germline CDR1 MRHNA, CDR2 SNTAGT. Trimming pared 8 bases from V and 5 bases from J, leaving 18 bases between. The CDR3 covers 14 residues. CDR3 sequence: CASLGSLDRETQYF. Written as DNA, the CDR3 is TGTGCCAGCCTGGGAAGCCTCGACAGGGAGACCCAGTACTTC.

This chain connects TRBV9 to TRBJ1-1; TRBD1 aligns across 8 bases. This CDR3 region has 15 residues. With 4 bases clipped from V and 0 bases from J, the junction kept 5 bases outside the gene matches. Germline V gives CDR1 SGDLS, CDR2 YYNGEE. The CDR3 coding sequence is TGTGCCAGCAGCCCAGGACAGGGTCTGAACACTGAAGCTTTCTTT. Its translation is CASSPGQGLNTEAFF.

CDR3 loop: CASSFLAAYEQYF. For the CDR3, the DNA is TGTGCCAGCAGCTTCCTAGCGGCCTACGAGCAGTACTTC. This chain connects TRBV5-4 to TRBJ2-7; 7 nucleotides line up with TRBD2. The V gene end was trimmed by 2 bases and the J gene end by 2 bases; junction bases not matched to a gene: 1. This CDR3 has 13 residues. CDR1 is SGHNT and CDR2 is YYREEE in the germline V gene (reference sequence).

The rearrangement links TRBV9 to TRBJ1-2, with D perhaps matching TRBD1 (6 bases). This CDR3 has 16 amino acids. Germline loops: CDR1 SGDLS, CDR2 YYNGEE. The V and J ends lost 2 bases and 4 bases respectively, with 18 bases between them. CDR3 in amino acids: CASSVGTRNFGYGYTF. CDR3 bases: TGTGCCAGCAGCGTGGGGACAAGAAATTTTGGCTATGGCTACACCTTC.

V gene TRBV7-2 combines with J gene TRBJ1-1, with D unresolved. The CDR3 runs 14 residues. Per germline, CDR1 SGHTA and CDR2 FQGNSA. The V gene lost 3 bases and the J gene lost 3 bases, with 11 bases spanning the gap. The CDR3 reads CASSLRGVDTEAFF. For the CDR3, the DNA is TGTGCCAGCAGCTTGCGGGGAGTGGACACTGAAGCTTTCTTT.

This clone was found once. J is TRBJ2-7 and V is TRBV18; no clear D gene. The CDR3 is 16 amino acids. Germline V gene lookup returns CDR1 KGHSH and CDR2 LQKENI. V was clipped by 4 bases and J by 2 bases, with 18 bases between them. This chain's CDR3 is CASSLGSPELPYEQYF. CDR3 DNA: TGTGCCAGCTCACTGGGCTCCCCGGAACTCCCCTACGAGCAGTACTTC.

V is TRBV29-1 and J is TRBJ1-1, with D maybe TRBD1 (6 bases). The CDR3 sequence is 16 residues long. Germline CDR1 and CDR2: SQVTM and ANQGSEA. Trimming cost V 2 bases and J 3 bases, with 19 bases left between them. DNA for the CDR3: TGCAGCGTTGAACGGACCCACTTCCAGGGGCACACTGAAGCTTTCTTT. It is translated as CSVERTHFQGHTEAFF. Full variable domain (missing parts from reference TRBV29-1 and TRBJ1-1): SAVISQKPSRDICQRGTSLTIQCQVDSQVTMMFWYRQQPGQSLTLIATANQGSEATYESGFVIDKFPISRPNLTFSTLTVSNMSPEDSSIYLCSVERTHFQGHTEAFFGQGTRLTVV.

The J gene is TRBJ2-5, the V gene TRBV27, with D tentatively TRBD1 (5 bases). From germline, CDR1 is MNHEY and CDR2 SMNVEV (reference sequence). The CDR3 has 13 amino acids. V shed 5 bases and J shed 5 bases, with 12 bases lying between them. CDR3 nucleotide sequence: TGTGCCAGCAGTCTCAGGGTCCGGGAGACCCAGTACTTC. Translating gives CASSLRVRETQYF.

J is TRBJ1-3 and V is TRBV6-6; D uncertain. The V end lost 3 bases, the J end lost 2 bases, and 11 bases lay between the germline ends. The CDR3 sequence is 15 residues long. In germline, CDR1 is MNHNY, CDR2 SVGAGI (reference sequence). CDR3 DNA: TGTGCCAGCAGTTATATCCCCGGGGCTGGAAACACCATATATTTT. It yields the protein CASSYIPGAGNTIYF.

The chain has TRBV4-2 and TRBJ2-7; D is tentatively TRBD1 or TRBD2 (6 bases each). The CDR3 totals 14 residues. V was cut by 1 base and J by 2 bases, with 9 bases left in between. Germline CDR1 and CDR2: LGHNA and YNFKEQ. DNA of the CDR3: TGTGCCAGCAGCCAAGGGGGGGCGCCCTACGAGCAGTACTTC. It encodes CASSQGGAPYEQYF.

CDR3: CASRVGPTNEKLFF. CDR3 DNA sequence: TGTGCCAGCAGGGTAGGACCAACTAATGAAAAACTGTTTTTT. V usage is TRBV2 and J usage is TRBJ1-4, with unresolved D. V shed 6 bases and J shed 0 bases, with 8 bases lying between them. CDR3 length equals 14 residues. The germline CDR1 and CDR2 sequences are SNHLY and FYNNEI. Using reference TRBV2 and TRBJ1-4 for the parts outside the CDR3, the full variable domain is EPEVTQTPSHQVTQMGQEVILRCVPISNHLYFYWYRQILGQKVEFLVSFYNNEISEKSEIFDDQFSVERPDGSNFTLKIRSTKLEDSAMYFCASRVGPTNEKLFFGSGTQLSVL.

The chain recombines TRBV7-2 with TRBJ1-2; D gene ambiguous. Germline CDR1 SGHTA, CDR2 FQGNSA. CDR3 length: 12 amino acids. V was pared by 2 bases and J by 4 bases, with 5 bases between. CDR3: CASSLPLYGYTF. The CDR3 nucleotides read TGTGCCAGCAGCTTACCACTCTATGGCTACACCTTC.

This chain links TRBV9 with TRBJ2-3, with a weak D call TRBD2 (6 bases). V gave up 3 bases and J gave up 6 bases, with 17 bases separating them. Looked up from germline, CDR1 is SGDLS and CDR2 is YYNGEE. This CDR3 has 15 amino acids. The DNA of the CDR3 is TGTGCCAGCAGCGGGAGGGACGGGCAGAGGGATACGCAGTATTTT. Protein sequence: CASSGRDGQRDTQYF.

The chain couples TRBV6-5 to TRBJ1-2; D gene ambiguous. Trimming pared 6 bases from V and 4 bases from J, leaving 15 bases between. This CDR3 comprises 14 residues. Germline loops: CDR1 MNHEY, CDR2 SVGAGI. The CDR3 nucleotides read TGTGCCAGCAGCCGGACTTACCTCACCTATGGCTACACCTTC. Amino acid sequence: CASSRTYLTYGYTF.

DNA for the CDR3: TGTGCCAGCAGTGAATACTCGGGCCGCCGGGCTAATGAAAAACTGTTTTTT. Amino acid sequence: CASSEYSGRRANEKLFF. The chain is built from TRBV25-1 and TRBJ1-4, with D uncertain. V lost 0 bases, J lost 3 bases, and 14 bases lay in between. This CDR3 region has 17 residues. Germline V CDR1 and CDR2: MGHDK, SYGVNS. The whole variable domain, remainder taken from reference TRBV25-1 and TRBJ1-4, is EADIYQTPRYLVIGTGKKITLECSQTMGHDKMYWYQQDPGMELHLIHYSYGVNSTEKGDLSSESTVSRIRTEHFPLTLESARPSHTSQYLCASSEYSGRRANEKLFFGSGTQLSVL.

The chain carries TRBV7-2 and TRBJ2-7; 10 positions match TRBD1. Germline CDR1 is SGHTA and CDR2 is FQGNSA. Germline trimming cut 3 bases from V and 2 bases from J; bases unmatched to any gene: 1. The CDR3 has 14 residues. CDR3 amino acids: CASSLTGGAYEQYF. The CDR3 bases are TGTGCCAGCAGCTTGACAGGGGGCGCCTACGAGCAGTACTTC.

This chain connects TRBV4-2 to TRBJ2-3; 9 nucleotides agree with TRBD2. The CDR3 length is 15 residues. Germline assignment: CDR1 LGHNA and CDR2 YNFKEQ. V lost 4 bases and J lost 1; bases outside the gene matches: 3. The CDR3 reads CASSPAGGGTDTQYF. The DNA of the CDR3 is TGTGCCAGCAGCCCAGCGGGGGGAGGCACAGATACGCAGTATTTT.

The chain has TRBV9 and TRBJ1-1; TRBD1 matches 9 bases. Germline CDR1 reads SGDLS; CDR2 reads YYNGEE. The CDR3 has 18 residues. J lost 2 bases, V lost 0 bases, and 11 bases had no gene match. The CDR3 nucleotides are TGTGCCAGCAGCGTAGAGCCGGGACAGGGTTGGCAAAACACTGAAGCTTTCTTT. Its translation: CASSVEPGQGWQNTEAFF.

Regarding this clone: This sample also contains other DNA sequences that code for the same CDR3. The chain joins TRBV7-9 to TRBJ2-5; D remains unclear. V was shortened by 3 bases and J by 5 bases, with 4 bases between the two germline ends. Germline V gene data show CDR1 as SEHNR and CDR2 as FQNEAQ (reference sequence). The CDR3 is made up of 11 amino acids. CDR3 DNA: TGTGCCAGCAGCTTGGACGAGACCCAGTACTTC. Its translation: CASSLDETQYF.

This clone was seen a single time. The chain uses TRBV6-6 and TRBJ2-7; TRBD1 agrees at 8 bases. Germline CDR1 reads MNHNY; CDR2 reads SVGAGI (reference sequence). Trimming at V came to 4 bases and at J to 6 bases, leaving 5 bases not matched to a gene. This CDR3 comprises 13 residues. In DNA, the CDR3 is TGTGCCAGCAGTTGGGGACAGGCGGGCGAGCAGTACTTC. It yields the protein CASSWGQAGEQYF.

The chain has TRBV7-8 and TRBJ1-1; 7 bases fit TRBD1. The CDR3 sequence is 14 residues long. The V gene's germline CDR1 is SGHVS and CDR2 FQNEAQ. Losses at the gene ends were 2 bases for V and 1 base for J; bases not matched to a gene: 1. CDR3 DNA: TGTGCCAGCAGCTTAAACAGGGGGAACACTGAAGCTTTCTTT. The encoded protein is CASSLNRGNTEAFF.

The J gene is TRBJ2-3, the V gene TRBV6-6, with 9 bases matching TRBD2. This CDR3 is built from 16 residues. V gave up 0 bases and J gave up 4 bases; unmatched junction bases: 5. The germline gives CDR1 MNHNY, CDR2 SVGAGI (reference sequence). In DNA form, the CDR3 reads TGTGCCAGCAGTTACTCGTCGCGGGGGGGCCCAGATACGCAGTATTTT. Protein: CASSYSSRGGPDTQYF.

This sequence joins TRBV6-6 and TRBJ2-6; D ambiguous. Germline loops: CDR1 MNHNY, CDR2 SVGAGI (reference sequence). The CDR3 contains 16 residues. Between the trimmed V and J ends, which lost 2 bases and 0 bases, there was a span of 8 bases. CDR3 nucleotide sequence: TGTGCCAGCAGTTACGTCATGAGCTCTGGGGCCAACGTCCTGACTTTC. Amino acids: CASSYVMSSGANVLTF.

The CDR3 bases are TGTGCCAGCAGCAGACCCCGGGGCGGTCCGAACACTGAAGCTTTCTTT. As protein: CASSRPRGGPNTEAFF. This sequence joins TRBV11-2 and TRBJ1-1; possible D gene TRBD1, 5 bases. Germline loops: CDR1 SGHAT, CDR2 FQNNGV. V lost 5 bases and J 1 base, leaving 17 bases between the germline ends. The CDR3 runs to 16 residues.

V and J are TRBV6-1 and TRBJ2-5, with D possibly matching TRBD2 (6 bases). Trimming left V 4 bases short and J 5 bases short, with 20 bases between. CDR1 is MNHNS, CDR2 SASEGT, per germline. This CDR3 is 16 amino acids long. CDR3: CASSVWRAGGRETQYF. As DNA, the CDR3 is TGTGCCAGCAGTGTTTGGAGAGCGGGCGGGCGGGAGACCCAGTACTTC.

This clone turned up a few times. The chain links TRBV12-5 to TRBJ1-6, with 9 bases that match TRBD1. From germline, CDR1 is LGHNT and CDR2 FRNRAP. V gave up 3 bases and J gave up 7 bases; unmatched junction bases: 4. The CDR3 is made up of 15 amino acids. The CDR3 protein is CASGFRQGGNSPLHF. The CDR3 nucleotides read TGTGCTAGTGGTTTCCGACAGGGGGGAAATTCACCCCTCCACTTT. Variable domain in full (rest from reference TRBV12-5 and TRBJ1-6): DARVTQTPRHKVTEMGQEVTMRCQPILGHNTVFWYRQTMMQGLELLAYFRNRAPLDDSGMPKDRFSAEMPDATLATLKIQPSEPRDSAVYFCASGFRQGGNSPLHFGNGTRLTVT.

The chain uses TRBV6-6 and TRBJ1-2; D unclear. Trimming cost V 8 bases and J 2 bases, with 15 bases left between them. The CDR3 is made up of 14 amino acids. CDR1 is MNHNY, CDR2 SVGAGI, per germline (reference sequence). CDR3 DNA sequence: TGTGCCAGCTCCGTAAAACAATTCAACTATGGCTACACCTTC. It codes for CASSVKQFNYGYTF.

The chain employs TRBV6-5 and TRBJ2-5; D is perhaps TRBD2 (6 bases). The V gene's germline CDR1 is MNHEY and CDR2 SVGAGI. The CDR3 is made up of 13 amino acids. V gave up 8 bases and J gave up 1 base, with 11 bases separating them. The CDR3 DNA reads TGTGCCAGCCGGGACTGGAGCCAAGAGACCCAGTACTTC. Translation gives CASRDWSQETQYF.

V gene TRBV5-1 combines with J gene TRBJ1-2; TRBD1 might be the D (5 bases). CDR1 and CDR2 from the germline V gene are SGHRS and YFSETQ. There are 13 residues in the CDR3. V lost 5 bases to trimming and J lost 7 bases, with 15 bases between them. The CDR3 DNA reads as TGCGCCAGCAGACCGGCTGGGGGGTTTGGCTACACCTTC. As protein: CASRPAGGFGYTF.